These 13 T cell receptor beta chains originate from one sample sequenced in a study. TCRdb redid the calling of the RT-PCR reads with MiXCR, one entry per CDR3 protein. In the table there are hundreds of thousands of distinct CDR3 sequences, approximately 14% of which are singletons. The specimen sequenced was memory CD4+ T cells from blood. These receptors originate from a female donor in good health, serving as a healthy control.

This clonotype was detected ten times or more. CDR3 bases: TGTGCCAGCAGACAGACAGGGGCCCTTCGGGACGAGCAGTACTTC. It is translated as CASRQTGALRDEQYF. The chain links TRBV6-2 or TRBV6-3 to TRBJ2-7; 8 nucleotides match TRBD1. This CDR3 region has 15 residues. CDR1 MNHEY and CDR2 SVGEGT come from the germline V gene. Trimming took 6 bases from V and 5 from J; bases not matched to a gene: 12.

The sample holds many counts of this clonotype. The chain carries TRBV20-1 and TRBJ2-1, with D uncertain. Per the germline V gene, CDR1 is DFQATT and CDR2 is SNEGSKA (reference sequence). V lost 2 bases, J lost 5 bases, and 10 bases lay in between. This CDR3 is built from 13 residues. CDR3 in amino acids: CSARSRLNNEQFF. The CDR3, as DNA: TGCAGTGCTAGATCCCGACTCAACAATGAGCAGTTCTTC.

This clonotype was observed at least ten times. The rearrangement joins TRBV12-3 or TRBV12-4 to TRBJ2-7; 8 bases fit TRBD2. CDR3 length equals 14 residues. J gave up 5 bases and V 8 bases, and 11 bases lay outside the gene matches. This CDR3 is CASHLRGTSHEQYF. In nucleotides, the CDR3 is TGTGCCAGCCACCTCCGCGGGACTAGTCACGAGCAGTACTTC.

The chain combines TRBV12-3 or TRBV12-4 with TRBJ2-2, with D possibly matching TRBD2 (6 bases). The CDR3 sequence is 15 residues long. V lost 4 bases and J lost 4, with 13 bases in between. DNA of the CDR3: TGTGCCAGCAGTTCCTCCGGGAGTAGCACCGGGGAGCTGTTTTTT. Protein: CASSSSGSSTGELFF.

In this sample, this clonotype turned up a few times. The chain combines TRBV20-1 with TRBJ2-5, with 7 positions matching TRBD1. In germline, CDR1 is DFQATT, CDR2 SNEGSKA (reference sequence). V lost 4 bases, J lost 2 bases, and 10 bases stayed unmatched. The CDR3 extends over 15 amino acids. The CDR3 protein is CSAIDFGRGQETQYF. For the CDR3, the DNA is TGCAGTGCTATTGACTTCGGCAGGGGGCAAGAGACCCAGTACTTC.

This clonotype was seen repeatedly, ten times or more. This chain joins TRBV20-1 and TRBJ2-1; D is uncertain. The CDR3 consists of 16 residues. V lost 1 base, J lost 0 bases, and 13 bases lay in between. Germline-derived CDR1 and CDR2 are DFQATT and SNEGSKA (reference sequence). CDR3 loop: CSARVGRSSSYNEQFF. CDR3 DNA sequence: TGCAGTGCTAGAGTTGGACGCTCGAGCTCCTACAATGAGCAGTTCTTC.

This clonotype was seen a handful of times. This chain links TRBV20-1 with TRBJ1-1; D not resolved. Germline loops: CDR1 DFQATT, CDR2 SNEGSKA (reference sequence). Trimming cost V 0 bases and J 1 base, with 6 bases left between them. The CDR3 covers 13 residues. The CDR3, as DNA: TGCAGTGCTAGAGATCTGCGGAACACTGAAGCTTTCTTT. This codes for CSARDLRNTEAFF.

The table lists this clonotype with a few counts. The chain uses TRBV25-1 and TRBJ2-1, with 11 bases matching TRBD2. Losses at the gene ends were 4 bases for V and 3 bases for J; bases not matched to a gene: 5. The CDR3 contains 16 residues. The germline V gene has CDR1 MGHDK and CDR2 SYGVNS. The DNA for the CDR3 is TGTGCCAGCAGTGGACCGGGGACTAGCGGCTACAATGAGCAGTTCTTC. It is translated as CASSGPGTSGYNEQFF.

In its sample, this clonotype was seen many times. The chain recombines TRBV12-3 or TRBV12-4 with TRBJ2-5, with D possibly TRBD1 on 6 matching bases. V was cut by 4 bases and J by 1 base, with 7 bases left in between. CDR3 length: 13 residues. CDR3 amino acids: CASSWGPQETQYF. The DNA of the CDR3 is TGTGCCAGCAGTTGGGGGCCCCAAGAGACCCAGTACTTC.

This clonotype appeared a few times. CDR3 in amino acids: CASSQLGTLRAKNIQYF. CDR3 DNA: TGTGCCAGCAGCCAACTTGGGACCTTAAGAGCCAAAAACATTCAGTACTTC. The V gene is TRBV4-2, the J gene TRBJ2-4, with D perhaps being TRBD1 or TRBD2 (5 bases each). Trimming removed 2 bases at V and 0 bases at J, with 14 bases between. The CDR3 consists of 17 residues. Looked up from germline, CDR1 is LGHNA and CDR2 is YNFKEQ.

V gene TRBV6-2 or TRBV6-3 combines with J gene TRBJ2-1; D could derive from TRBD1 or TRBD2 (5 bases each). The CDR3 runs to 14 residues. Trimming removed 10 bases from V and 9 bases from J, with 22 bases in between. Per the germline V gene, CDR1 is MNHEY and CDR2 is SVGEGT. The CDR3 DNA follows: TGTGCCACCTTTGGGGGAAATGGGCTCGGTGAGCAGTTCTTC. Its translation is CATFGGNGLGEQFF.

This chain links TRBV6-2 or TRBV6-3 with TRBJ2-2; D not certain. The length of the CDR3 is 16 residues. Trimming pared 5 bases from V and 2 bases from J, leaving 15 bases between. In germline, CDR1 is MNHEY, CDR2 SVGEGT. The DNA for the CDR3 is TGTGCCAGCAGTGTAACCCCCGACACAAACACCGGGGAGCTGTTTTTT. Its translation: CASSVTPDTNTGELFF.

Only a few counts were recorded for this clonotype. The chain has TRBV7-6 and TRBJ2-5, with 8 bases aligning to TRBD1. Per the germline V gene, CDR1 is SGHVS and CDR2 is FNYEAQ. The V and J ends lost 4 bases and 2 bases, in that order; junction bases with no gene match: 3. The length of the CDR3 is 14 residues. CDR3 nucleotide sequence: TGTGCCAGCAGCTCGACAGGGGAGCAAGAGACCCAGTACTTC. This codes for CASSSTGEQETQYF.